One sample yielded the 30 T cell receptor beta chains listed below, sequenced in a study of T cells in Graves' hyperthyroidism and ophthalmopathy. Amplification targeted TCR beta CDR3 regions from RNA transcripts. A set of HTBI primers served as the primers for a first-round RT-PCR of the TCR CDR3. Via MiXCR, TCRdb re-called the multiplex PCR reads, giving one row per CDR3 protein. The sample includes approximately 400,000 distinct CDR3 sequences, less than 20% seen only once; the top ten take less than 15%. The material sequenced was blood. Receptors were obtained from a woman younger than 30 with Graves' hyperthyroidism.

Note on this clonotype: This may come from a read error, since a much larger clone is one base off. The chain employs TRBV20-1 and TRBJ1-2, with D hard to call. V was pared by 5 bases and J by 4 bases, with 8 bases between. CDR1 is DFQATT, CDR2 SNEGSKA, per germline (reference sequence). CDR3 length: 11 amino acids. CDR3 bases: TGCAGTGCTTTACATAGCTATGGCTACACCTTC. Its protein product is CSALHSYGYTF.

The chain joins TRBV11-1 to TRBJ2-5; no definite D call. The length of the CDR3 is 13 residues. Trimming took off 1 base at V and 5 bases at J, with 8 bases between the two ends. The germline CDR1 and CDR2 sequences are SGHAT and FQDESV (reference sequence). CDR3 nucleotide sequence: TGTGCCAGCAGCTTAGAGGCTGCGGAGACCCAGTACTTC. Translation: CASSLEAAETQYF.

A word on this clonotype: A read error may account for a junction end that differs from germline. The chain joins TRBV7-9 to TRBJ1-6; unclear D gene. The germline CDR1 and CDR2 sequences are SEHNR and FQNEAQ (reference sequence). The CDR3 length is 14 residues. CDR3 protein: CASSTDGVHSPLHF. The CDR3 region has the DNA TGTGCTAGCAGTACTGACGGGGTTCATTCACCCCTCCACTTT.

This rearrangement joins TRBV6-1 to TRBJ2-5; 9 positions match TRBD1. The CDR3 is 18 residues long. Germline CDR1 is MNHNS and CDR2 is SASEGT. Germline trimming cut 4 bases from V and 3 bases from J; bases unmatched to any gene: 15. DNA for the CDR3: TGTGCCAGCAGTGGACGCCCGCTTTGGGACAGGGAAAAAGAGACCCAGTACTTC. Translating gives CASSGRPLWDREKETQYF.

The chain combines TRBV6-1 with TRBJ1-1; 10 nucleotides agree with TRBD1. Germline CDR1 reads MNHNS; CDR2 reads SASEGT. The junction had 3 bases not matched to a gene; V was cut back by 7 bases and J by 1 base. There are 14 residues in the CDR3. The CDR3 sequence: CASTRDRGNTEAFF. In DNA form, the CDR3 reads TGTGCCAGCACCCGGGACAGGGGGAACACTGAAGCTTTCTTT.

Written as DNA, the CDR3 is TGTGCCAGCATACAACAGGGGGTAGGCACTGAAGCTTTCTTT. Translated, it gives CASIQQGVGTEAFF. The chain recombines TRBV28 with TRBJ1-1, with TRBD1 identical over 8 bases. In germline, CDR1 is MDHEN, CDR2 SYDVKM. Germline trimming cut 7 bases from V and 4 bases from J; bases unmatched to any gene: 8. The CDR3 contains 14 residues.

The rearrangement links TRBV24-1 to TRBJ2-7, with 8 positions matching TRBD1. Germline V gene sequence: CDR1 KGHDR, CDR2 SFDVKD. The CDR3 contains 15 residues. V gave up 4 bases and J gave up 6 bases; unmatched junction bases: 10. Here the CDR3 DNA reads TGTGCCACCAGTGACCCTCATGACAGGGGTCGCGAGCAGTACTTC. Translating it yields CATSDPHDRGREQYF.

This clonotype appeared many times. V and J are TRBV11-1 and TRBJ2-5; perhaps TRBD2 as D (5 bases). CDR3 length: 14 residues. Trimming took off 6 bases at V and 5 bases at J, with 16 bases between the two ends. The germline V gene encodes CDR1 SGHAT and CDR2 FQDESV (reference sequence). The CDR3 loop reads CASRRENPGETQYF. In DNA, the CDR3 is TGTGCCAGCAGGAGGGAGAACCCCGGGGAGACCCAGTACTTC.

The CDR3 region has the DNA TGCAGTGCTAGAGATTCGGCTAGCGGGAGTGTAGGCTACAATGAGCAGTTCTTC. This encodes CSARDSASGSVGYNEQFF. This sequence joins TRBV20-1 and TRBJ2-1; 10 bases agree with TRBD2. The trim removed 0 bases at V and 3 bases at J, leaving 11 bases unmatched. There are 18 residues in the CDR3. Germline V CDR1 and CDR2: DFQATT, SNEGSKA (reference sequence).

The CDR3 DNA reads TGTGCCAGTAGTATAGGGCCTCCGGGACAGGAGAAGTTCTTC. Protein sequence: CASSIGPPGQEKFF. The rearrangement joins TRBV19 to TRBJ2-1; 8 bases align to TRBD1. The length of the CDR3 is 14 residues. Germline CDR1 LNHDA, CDR2 SQIVND (reference sequence). V was pared by 1 base and J by 14 bases, with 10 bases of the junction left unmatched. The variable domain in full, with the rest retrieved from reference TRBV19 and TRBJ2-1, is DGGITQSPKYLFRKEGQNVTLSCEQNLNHDAMYWYRQDPGQGLRLIYYSQIVNDFQKGDIAEGYSVSREKKESFPLTVTSAQKNPTAFYLCASSIGPPGQEKFFGPGTRLTVL.

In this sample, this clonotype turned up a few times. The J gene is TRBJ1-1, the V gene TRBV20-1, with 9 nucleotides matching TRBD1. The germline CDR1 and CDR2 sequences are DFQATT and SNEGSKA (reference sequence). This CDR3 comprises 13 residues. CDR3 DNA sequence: TGCAGCGTAACAGGGGGCTTAGGCACTGAAGCTTTCTTT. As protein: CSVTGGLGTEAFF.

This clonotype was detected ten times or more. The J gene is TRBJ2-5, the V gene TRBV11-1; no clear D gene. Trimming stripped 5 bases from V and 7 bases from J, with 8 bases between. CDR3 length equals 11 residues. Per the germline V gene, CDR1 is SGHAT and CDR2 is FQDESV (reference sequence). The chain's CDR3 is CASSLESTQYF. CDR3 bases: TGTGCCAGCAGCCTAGAATCGACCCAGTACTTC.

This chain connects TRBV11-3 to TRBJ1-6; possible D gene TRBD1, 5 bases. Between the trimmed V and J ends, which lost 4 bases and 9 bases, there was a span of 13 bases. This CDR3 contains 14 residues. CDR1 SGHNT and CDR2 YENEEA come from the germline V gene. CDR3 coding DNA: TGTGCCAGCAGCTGGGGGTCTGGGAGTTCACCCCTCCACTTT. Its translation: CASSWGSGSSPLHF.

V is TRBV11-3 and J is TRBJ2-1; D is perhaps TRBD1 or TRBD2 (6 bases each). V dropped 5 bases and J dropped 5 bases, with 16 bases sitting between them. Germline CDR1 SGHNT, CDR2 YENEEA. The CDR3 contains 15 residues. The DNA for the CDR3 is TGTGCCAGCAGCGTATCGGGGGCGAAAAACAATGAGCAGTTCTTC. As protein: CASSVSGAKNNEQFF.

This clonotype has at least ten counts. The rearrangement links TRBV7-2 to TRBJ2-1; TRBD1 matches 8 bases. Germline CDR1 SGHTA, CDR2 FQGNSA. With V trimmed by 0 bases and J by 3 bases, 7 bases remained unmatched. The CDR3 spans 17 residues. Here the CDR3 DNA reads TGTGCCAGCAGCTTAGCGCCGGACAGGGTCCACTACAATGAGCAGTTCTTC. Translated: CASSLAPDRVHYNEQFF. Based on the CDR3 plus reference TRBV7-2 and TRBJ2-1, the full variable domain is GAGVSQSPSNKVTEKGKDVELRCDPISGHTALYWYRQSLGQGLEFLIYFQGNSAPDKSGLPSDRFSAERTGGSVSTLTIQRTQQEDSAVYLCASSLAPDRVHYNEQFFGPGTRLTVL.

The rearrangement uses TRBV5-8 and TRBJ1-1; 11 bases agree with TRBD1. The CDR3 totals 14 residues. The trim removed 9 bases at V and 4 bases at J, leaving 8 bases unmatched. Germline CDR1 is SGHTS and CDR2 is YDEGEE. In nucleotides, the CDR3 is TGTGCCACAAACTCCGGGACAGGGGGCACTGAAGCTTTCTTT. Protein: CATNSGTGGTEAFF.

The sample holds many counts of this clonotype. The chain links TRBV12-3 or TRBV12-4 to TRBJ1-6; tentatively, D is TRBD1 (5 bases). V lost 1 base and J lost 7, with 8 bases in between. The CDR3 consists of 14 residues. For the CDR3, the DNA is TGTGCCAGCAGTTTAGGGGGGGGGAATTCACCCCTCCACTTT. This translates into CASSLGGGNSPLHF.

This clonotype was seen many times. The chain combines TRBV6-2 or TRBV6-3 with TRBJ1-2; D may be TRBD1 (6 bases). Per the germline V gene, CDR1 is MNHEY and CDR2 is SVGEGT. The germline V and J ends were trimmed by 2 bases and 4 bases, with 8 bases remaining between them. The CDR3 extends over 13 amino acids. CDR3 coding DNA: TGTGCCAGCAGTTACAGGACAGTCTATGGCTACACCTTC. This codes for CASSYRTVYGYTF.

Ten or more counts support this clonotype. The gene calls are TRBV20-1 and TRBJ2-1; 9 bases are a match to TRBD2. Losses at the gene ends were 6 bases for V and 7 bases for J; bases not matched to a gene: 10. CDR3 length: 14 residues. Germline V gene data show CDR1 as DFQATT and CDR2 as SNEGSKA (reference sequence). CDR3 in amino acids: CSAVAGAWRNEQFF. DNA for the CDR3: TGCAGTGCAGTAGCGGGAGCTTGGAGAAATGAGCAGTTCTTC.

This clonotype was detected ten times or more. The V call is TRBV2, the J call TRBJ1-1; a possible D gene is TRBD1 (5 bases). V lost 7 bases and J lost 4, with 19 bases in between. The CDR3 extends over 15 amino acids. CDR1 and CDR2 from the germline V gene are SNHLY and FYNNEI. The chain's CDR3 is CASNPPRVLGTEAFF. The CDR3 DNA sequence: TGTGCCAGCAATCCCCCCAGGGTCTTGGGCACTGAAGCTTTCTTT.

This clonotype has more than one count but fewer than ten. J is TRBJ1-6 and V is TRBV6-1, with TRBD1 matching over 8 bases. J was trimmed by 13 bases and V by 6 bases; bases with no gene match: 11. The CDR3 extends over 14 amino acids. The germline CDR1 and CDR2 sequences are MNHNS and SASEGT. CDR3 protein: CASSHPGQGSPLHF. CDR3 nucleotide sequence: TGTGCCAGCAGCCACCCCGGACAGGGATCTCCCCTCCACTTT.

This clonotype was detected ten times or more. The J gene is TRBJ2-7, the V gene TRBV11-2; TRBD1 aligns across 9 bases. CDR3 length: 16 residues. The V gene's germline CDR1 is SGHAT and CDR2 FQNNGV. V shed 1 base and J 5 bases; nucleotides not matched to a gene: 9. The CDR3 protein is CASSLVVVGQGHEQYF. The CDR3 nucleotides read TGTGCCAGCAGCTTAGTTGTGGTGGGACAGGGCCACGAGCAGTACTTC.

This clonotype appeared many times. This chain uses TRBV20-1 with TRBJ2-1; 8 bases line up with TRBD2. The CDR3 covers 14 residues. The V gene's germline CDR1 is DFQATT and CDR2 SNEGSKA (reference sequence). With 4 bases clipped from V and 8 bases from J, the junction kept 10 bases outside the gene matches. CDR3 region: CSATSGTSNDEQFF. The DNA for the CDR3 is TGCAGTGCTACATCCGGGACTAGTAATGATGAGCAGTTCTTC.

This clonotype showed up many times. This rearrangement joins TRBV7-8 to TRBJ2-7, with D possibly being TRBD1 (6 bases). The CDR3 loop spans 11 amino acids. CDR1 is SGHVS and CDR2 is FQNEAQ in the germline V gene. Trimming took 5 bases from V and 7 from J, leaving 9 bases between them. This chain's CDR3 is CASSQRGEQYF. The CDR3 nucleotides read TGTGCCAGCAGCCAGAGGGGGGAGCAGTACTTC.

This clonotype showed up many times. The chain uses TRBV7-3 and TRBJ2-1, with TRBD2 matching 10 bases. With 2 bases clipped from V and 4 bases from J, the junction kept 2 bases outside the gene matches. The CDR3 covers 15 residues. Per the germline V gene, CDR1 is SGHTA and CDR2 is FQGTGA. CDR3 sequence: CASSLLAGVYNEQFF. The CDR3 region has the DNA TGTGCCAGCAGCTTACTAGCGGGGGTGTACAATGAGCAGTTCTTC. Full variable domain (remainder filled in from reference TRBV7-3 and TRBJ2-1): GAGVSQTPSNKVTEKGKYVELRCDPISGHTALYWYRQSLGQGPEFLIYFQGTGAADDSGLPNDRFFAVRPEGSVSTLKIQRTERGDSAVYLCASSLLAGVYNEQFFGPGTRLTVL.

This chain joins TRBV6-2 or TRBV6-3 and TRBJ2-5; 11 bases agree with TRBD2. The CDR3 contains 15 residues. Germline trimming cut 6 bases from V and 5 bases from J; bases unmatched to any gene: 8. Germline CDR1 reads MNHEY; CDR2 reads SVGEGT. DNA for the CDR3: TGTGCCAGCAGACCGGGACTAGCGGTCGGGGAGACCCAGTACTTC. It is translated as CASRPGLAVGETQYF.

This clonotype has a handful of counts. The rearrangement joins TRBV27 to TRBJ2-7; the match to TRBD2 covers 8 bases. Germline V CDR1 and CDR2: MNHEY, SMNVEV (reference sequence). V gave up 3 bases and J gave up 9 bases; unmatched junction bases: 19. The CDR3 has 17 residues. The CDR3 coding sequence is TGTGCCAGCAGTTTCTCCCCTAAGGAGCGGGAGAGCCAGGGGCAGTACTTC. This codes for CASSFSPKERESQGQYF.

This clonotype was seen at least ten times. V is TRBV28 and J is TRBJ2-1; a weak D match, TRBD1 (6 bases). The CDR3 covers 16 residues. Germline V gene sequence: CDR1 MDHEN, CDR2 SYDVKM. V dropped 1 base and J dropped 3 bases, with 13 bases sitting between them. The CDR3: CASSLSGTNYYNEQFF. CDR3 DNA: TGTGCCAGCAGTTTATCCGGGACAAACTACTACAATGAGCAGTTCTTC.

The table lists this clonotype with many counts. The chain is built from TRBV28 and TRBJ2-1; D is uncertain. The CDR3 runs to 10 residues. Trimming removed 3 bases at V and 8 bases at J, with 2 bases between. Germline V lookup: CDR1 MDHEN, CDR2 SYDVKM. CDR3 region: CASSFHEQFF. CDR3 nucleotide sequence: TGTGCCAGCAGTTTCCATGAGCAGTTCTTC.

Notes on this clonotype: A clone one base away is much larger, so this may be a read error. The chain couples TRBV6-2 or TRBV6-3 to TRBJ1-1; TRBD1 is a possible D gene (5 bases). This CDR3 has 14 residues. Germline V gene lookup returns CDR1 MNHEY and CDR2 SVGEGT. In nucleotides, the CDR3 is TGTACCAGCGGGCAGGGCCTAATGAACACTGAAGCTTTCTTT. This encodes CTSGQGLMNTEAFF.